This T cell receptor (beta chain) was observed in a study of CD8 T cells in ankylosing spondylitis. At least ten counts were recorded for this clonotype. Its antigen is undetermined. Findings and caveats of the study: Disease-associated clones were reportedly significantly overrepresented in matched ankylosing spondylitis synovial fluid. What appeared characteristic of ankylosing spondylitis blood was a TCR beta motif of under 10 highly homologous variants. CD8+ by phenotype, disease-linked clones were relatively rare in peripheral blood.

As the method for making TCR beta libraries, quantitative 5'-RACE with molecular barcodes was used. MiXCR, run by TCRdb on the 5' RACE reads, gives a single entry per CDR3 protein. Seen here are tens of thousands of distinct CDR3 sequences, over 5.5% observed once, and the top ten hold less than 15%. The CDR3 runs to 13 residues. The germline V and J ends were trimmed by 6 bases and 4 bases, with 13 bases remaining between them. CDR1 and CDR2 (germline): MGHDK, SYGVNS. The sample comprised blood, either unsorted or a sorted T cell fraction (not recorded which). This rearrangement joins TRBV25-1 to TRBJ2-7, with a tentative D call TRBD2 (6 bases). The sequence derives from a male donor with ankylosing spondylitis or in good health (not recorded which). The CDR3 sequence: CASREDSGYEQYF. CDR3 in DNA: TGTGCCAGCAGGGAAGATAGCGGTTACGAGCAGTACTTC.